Listed below are T cell receptor beta chains from one sample, sequenced in a study of control samples from healthy donors and cancer patients. Assay: immunoSEQ multiplex PCR; the TCRdb copy retains only in-frame clones and omits some. The sample contains around 99,000 clones, roughly nine tenths of which appear only once. What was sequenced was blood. These receptors originate from a human donor in good health. The donor label of this sample is uncertain. The conserved cysteine and the conserved F or W are not part of the CDR3 here.

>13|TRBV7-2
ASSFSGTGDFEQY
>11|TRBV3-1/TRBV3-2
ASSLQRGNTIY
>12|TRBV6-2/TRBV6-3
ASSTGQIRYEQY
>18|TRBV12-5
ASGSIPRDLRAYGNQPQH
>11|TRBV5-6
ASRLQGTTEAF
>11|TRBV6-5
ASSLMVNTEAF
>12|TRBV5-1
ASSSTASTGEQY
>12|TRBV11-2
ASSLGAYGNTIY
>10|TRBV12-3/TRBV12-4
ASSYSGRSQY
>13|TRBV5-1
ASSLQQEPGTEAF
>13|TRBV28
ASSDSGGTNQPQH
>14|TRBV27
ASSFLRAGGANVLT
>11|TRBV6-5
ASEGDRVYEQY
>12|TRBV2
ASSVRQGAYGYT
>11|TRBV3-1/TRBV3-2
ASSLGLNTEAF
>10|TRBV6-5
ASSGRNEKLF
>10|TRBV30
ASPRQGGGYT
>8|TRBV20-1
SAGTTEAF
>11|TRBV11-2
ASSPHQESRAF
>13|TRBV9
ASSPREGLNEKLF
>12|TRBV6-5
ASRTGRINQPQH
>16|TRBV5-4
ASRERAPSSRANYGYT
>12|TRBV19
ARRGGWNTGELF
>12|TRBV6-2/TRBV6-3
ASSFGQVNYGYT
>11|TRBV24-1
ATSVDSNQPQH
>11|TRBV7-2
ASSQTGLETQY
>12|TRBV24-1
ATSDDRVRETQY
>14|TRBV19
ASSLNREPNTGELF
>13|TRBV5-1
ASSLRVGPNTEAF
>11|TRBV3-1/TRBV3-2
ASSDREFNEQF
>12|TRBV11-2
ASSPRVGQYEQY
>12|TRBV30
AWSINSVNTEAF
>11|TRBV6-5
ASRIGEAQPQH
>11|TRBV6-5
ASRGMSNQPQH
>13|TRBV6-1
ASSELDVTGNTIY
>10|TRBV24-1
ATQHGRGEQY
>11|TRBV5-6
ASSLEGGTEAF
>13|TRBV19
ASRGYGEDYNEQF
>11|TRBV10-3
AIRGQVNTEAF
>13|TRBV7-2
ASSLVERVGNTIY
>13|TRBV5-4
ASSSGLASTDTQY
>11|TRBV12-3/TRBV12-4
ASSLLLQGVYT
>13|TRBV28
ASSLSQGRSETQY
>10|TRBV10-3
AISESEEKLF
>11|TRBV6-5
ASSYQTTVEAF
>13|TRBV5-1
ASSPSDRGVRGYT
>12|TRBV7-9
ASSPPDRGNTIY
>12|TRBV5-6
ASSPGTGYYGYT
>16|TRBV11-2
ASSGRLGQLQRDYGYT
>10|TRBV15
ATSRDNQPQH
>13|TRBV4-2
ASSQDQTTEYGYT
>13|TRBV27
ASRTGAHPLNGYT
>14|TRBV5-1
ASSTNTGLNNYEQY